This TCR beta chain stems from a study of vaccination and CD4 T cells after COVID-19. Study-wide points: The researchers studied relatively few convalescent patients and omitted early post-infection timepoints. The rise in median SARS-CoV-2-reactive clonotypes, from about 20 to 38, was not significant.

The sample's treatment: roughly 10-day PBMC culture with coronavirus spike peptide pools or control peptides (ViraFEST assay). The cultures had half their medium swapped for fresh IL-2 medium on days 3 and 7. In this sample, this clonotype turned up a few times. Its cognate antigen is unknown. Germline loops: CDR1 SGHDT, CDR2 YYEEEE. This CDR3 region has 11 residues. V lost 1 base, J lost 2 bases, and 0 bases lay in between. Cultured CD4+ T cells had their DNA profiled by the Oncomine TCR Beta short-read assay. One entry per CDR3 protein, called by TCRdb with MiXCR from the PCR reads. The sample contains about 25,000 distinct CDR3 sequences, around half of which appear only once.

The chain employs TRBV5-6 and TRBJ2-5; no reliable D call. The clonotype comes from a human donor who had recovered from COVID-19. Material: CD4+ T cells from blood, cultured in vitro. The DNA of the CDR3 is TGTGCCAGCAGCTTGCAAGAGACCCAGTACTTC. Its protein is CASSLQETQYF.